This entry lists 16 T cell receptor beta chains sequenced from one sample in a study of post-analysis software for immune sequencing data. Study findings and constraints: Roughly 5 TRBV segments, TRBV5-6, TRBV5-1 and TRBV20-1 among them, were found more frequent in patients than controls.

The authors incorporated unique molecular identifiers into the TCR beta cDNA libraries. TCRdb reprocessed the PCR reads via MiXCR and lists one record per CDR3 protein. Of about 180,000 distinct CDR3 sequences in the sample, roughly 31% were seen once. These receptors have no identified antigens. Sequenced material: blood. Every receptor here comes from a girl between 5 and 17 years old with multiple sclerosis.

Concerning this clonotype: This may come from a read error, since a much larger clone is one base off. J is TRBJ2-3 and V is TRBV3-1, with TRBD2 matching 8 bases. CDR1 is LGHDT, CDR2 YNNKEL, per germline (reference sequence). The CDR3 is made up of 17 amino acids. The CDR3 here is CASSQDTRAGVTDAQYF. The CDR3 DNA sequence: TGTGCCAGCAGCCAAGATACCCGAGCGGGAGTCACAGATGCGCAGTATTTT.

The chain combines TRBV3-1 with TRBJ2-1, with 10 positions matching TRBD2. Per germline, CDR1 LGHDT and CDR2 YNNKEL (reference sequence). The CDR3 contains 16 residues. Trimming at V came to 1 base and at J to 6 bases, leaving 6 bases not matched to a gene. DNA for the CDR3: TGTGCCAGCAGCCAAGTTTCGAGCGGGAGGGTCAATGAGCAGTTCTTC. Translated, it gives CASSQVSSGRVNEQFF.

This clonotype was seen at least ten times. This chain links TRBV3-1 with TRBJ2-7, with D perhaps TRBD2 (6 bases). V lost 8 bases to trimming and J lost 3 bases, with 17 bases between them. There are 14 residues in the CDR3. CDR1 and CDR2 (germline): LGHDT, YNNKEL (reference sequence). For the CDR3, the DNA is TGTGCCAGCGGTAAGGCGGGAACCCTCTACGAGCAGTACTTC. Translating it yields CASGKAGTLYEQYF.

V is TRBV5-1 and J is TRBJ2-1, with 8 nucleotides matching TRBD1. The V and J ends lost 2 bases and 4 bases, in that order; junction bases with no gene match: 5. Germline V gives CDR1 SGHRS, CDR2 YFSETQ. The CDR3 is made up of 15 amino acids. The DNA for the CDR3 is TGCGCCAGCAGCTTCACCGGGACAGGATACAATGAGCAGTTCTTC. Translated: CASSFTGTGYNEQFF.

The V gene is TRBV12-3 or TRBV12-4, the J gene TRBJ2-3; D possibly matches TRBD1 or TRBD2 (5 bases each). Trimming removed 4 bases at V and 15 bases at J, with 23 bases between. There are 14 residues in the CDR3. The CDR3 here is CASSWGPRADVQYF. As DNA, the CDR3 is TGTGCCAGCAGTTGGGGACCGAGAGCAGATGTGCAATATTTT.

This clonotype was counted at least ten times. The chain combines TRBV4-1 with TRBJ2-7; 8 nucleotides agree with TRBD2. With V trimmed by 1 base and J by 3 bases, 5 bases remained unmatched. From germline, CDR1 is MGHRA and CDR2 YSYEKL. This CDR3 spans 15 amino acids. CDR3 amino acids: CASSQGTAGDYEQYF. The DNA of the CDR3 is TGCGCCAGCAGCCAAGGCACAGCGGGGGACTACGAGCAGTACTTC.

On this clonotype: This sequence may be a read error, since a much larger clone differs from it by one base. The chain is built from TRBV5-1 and TRBJ2-7; D ambiguous. Gene TRBJ2-4 matches the end of the DNA better, so the J call may be wrong. The CDR3 totals 11 residues. Germline loops: CDR1 SGHRS, CDR2 YFSETQ. CDR3 in DNA: TGCGCCGGCAAGAAGGGTTCCATTCAGTACTTC. It codes for CAGKKGSIQYF.

In regard to this clonotype: At one of its ends the junction is not consistent with the germline gene, which may arise from a read error. The rearrangement joins TRBV9 to TRBJ1-2; a possible D gene is TRBD1 (5 bases). CDR1 and CDR2 from the germline V gene are SGDLS and YYNGEE. This CDR3 is 14 amino acids long. CDR3 sequence reads: CTSSVDGGGYGYTF. CDR3 nucleotide sequence: TGTACCAGCAGCGTAGATGGGGGTGGCTATGGCTACACCTTC.

The chain links TRBV20-1 to TRBJ2-1, with TRBD2 matching over 8 bases. Looked up from germline, CDR1 is DFQATT and CDR2 is SNEGSKA (reference sequence). The CDR3 spans 13 residues. V lost 3 bases to trimming and J lost 9 bases; unmatched junction nucleotides: 7. CDR3: CSASRTSQGEQFF. The DNA of the CDR3 is TGCAGTGCTAGTAGGACTAGCCAGGGTGAGCAGTTCTTC.

This clonotype was detected only a few times. The chain employs TRBV6-5 and TRBJ2-4; TRBD2 is a possible D gene (5 bases). CDR3 length: 14 residues. Germline CDR1 MNHEY, CDR2 SVGAGI. CDR3 bases: TGTACCGACCCGGGCGTACTAGTCAAAAACATTCAGTACTTC. Its protein product is CTDPGVLVKNIQYF.

There are a few counts of this clonotype. The chain recombines TRBV7-2 with TRBJ1-1, with no clear D. In germline, CDR1 is SGHTA, CDR2 FQGNSA. The CDR3 runs to 14 residues. The ends were cut back, 5 bases at V and 4 bases at J, with 14 bases in the middle. CDR3 nucleotides: TGTGCCAGCAGCCTCCAAGAAGGTAGCACTGAAGCTTTCTTT. Protein: CASSLQEGSTEAFF.

This clonotype was counted ten times or more. The chain employs TRBV7-8 and TRBJ2-5, with 8 bases aligning to TRBD1. The germline gives CDR1 SGHVS, CDR2 FQNEAQ. The CDR3 consists of 16 residues. With V trimmed by 5 bases and J by 5 bases, 13 bases remained unmatched. CDR3 sequence (DNA): TGTGCCAGCAGCCCTAGGGTACAGGGGGGTATTGAGACCCAGTACTTC. Amino acid sequence: CASSPRVQGGIETQYF.

In nucleotides, the CDR3 is TGTGCCAGCAGCTTAGTAGGGTTTAGCACAGATACGCAGTATTTT. It yields the protein CASSLVGFSTDTQYF. This rearrangement joins TRBV7-2 to TRBJ2-3; D uncertain. This CDR3 region has 15 residues. Trimming removed 1 base from V and 0 bases from J, with 8 bases in between. Germline CDR1 SGHTA, CDR2 FQGNSA.

The chain carries TRBV15 and TRBJ2-3; D remains unclear. The length of the CDR3 is 17 residues. Germline V lookup: CDR1 LNHNV, CDR2 YYDKDF (reference sequence). Deletions cut 0 bases from V and 6 bases from J, with 19 bases between. CDR3 nucleotide sequence: TGTGCCACCAGCAGAGATTGGCGAGGCTCCGTGTCGGATACGCAGTATTTT. The encoded protein is CATSRDWRGSVSDTQYF.

This clonotype was observed a single time. This chain joins TRBV7-8 and TRBJ1-5; a possible D gene is TRBD1 (5 bases). CDR3 size: 15 residues. The V end lost 1 base, the J end lost 6 bases, and 13 bases lay between the germline ends. In germline, CDR1 is SGHVS, CDR2 FQNEAQ. The CDR3 coding sequence is TGTGCCAGCAGCTTAGTTGGGACCACTTTTCAGCCCCAGCATTTT. It encodes CASSLVGTTFQPQHF.

As concerns this clonotype: A clone one base away is much larger, so this may be a read error. The chain recombines TRBV24-1 with TRBJ2-5, with D uncertain. The J call may be mistaken, given a closer DNA end match to TRBJ2-7. CDR1 is KGHDR and CDR2 is SFDVKD in the germline V gene. CDR3 length equals 12 residues. CDR3: CATSDGGGEQYF. The CDR3 nucleotides read TGTGCCACCAGTGATGGCGGCGGCGAGCAGTACTTC.